At least ten counts were recorded for the clone carrying this T cell receptor (beta chain). The antigen is not known. This entry belongs to a study of T cells in Graves' hyperthyroidism and ophthalmopathy. Whole-study results and caveats: Among clonotypes expanded in thyroid above 0.001, most were also found in blood.

Amplified TCR beta CDR3 regions derived from RNA transcripts. The TCR CDR3 was amplified in a first-round RT-PCR using the HTBI primer set. TCRdb used MiXCR to reprocess the multiplex PCR reads, holding one entry per CDR3 protein. The sample contains around 380,000 distinct CDR3 sequences, roughly 12% of which appear only once. The germline V gene encodes CDR1 SGHDN and CDR2 FVKESK. The germline V and J ends were trimmed by 1 base and 2 bases, with 6 bases remaining between them. This CDR3 has 13 residues. The source is a man younger than 40 with Graves' hyperthyroidism that later progressed to Graves' ophthalmopathy. The sequenced sample was blood. The chain employs TRBV14 and TRBJ2-7; weak D call: TRBD1 (5 bases). For the CDR3, the DNA is TGTGCCAGCAGCCAAGGGACACCCTACGAGCAGTACTTC. Its protein product is CASSQGTPYEQYF.